Sequencing of this T cell receptor beta chain was carried out in a study of neurological immune-mediated disorders. In TCRdb, the 5' RACE reads were re-called with MiXCR into one record per CDR3 protein. This sample yields more than 50,000 distinct CDR3 sequences, of which 3.5% to 4.5% are seen a single time; less than 2.5% belongs to the top ten. The J segment lost 3 bases and the V segment lost 3 bases, leaving 5 bases of the junction unmatched. Germline V lookup: CDR1 SGDLS, CDR2 YYNGEE. The CDR3 is 14 residues long. This clonotype was seen many times. Sequenced sample: PBMCs. This rearrangement joins TRBV9 to TRBJ1-1; 7 bases line up with TRBD1. The sequence was obtained from a woman in her forties or fifties with multiple sclerosis. The CDR3 loop reads CASSARDSYTEAFF. Here the CDR3 DNA reads TGTGCCAGCAGCGCCCGGGACAGTTACACTGAAGCTTTCTTT. Variable domain in full (rest from reference TRBV9 and TRBJ1-1): DSGVTQTPKHLITATGQRVTLRCSPRSGDLSVYWYQQSLDQGLQFLIQYYNGEERAKGNILERFSAQQFPDLHSELNLSSLELGDSALYFCASSARDSYTEAFFGQGTRLTVV.